One TCR beta chain is described in this entry. The antigen is undetermined. The sample belongs to a study of CD8+CD57+ T cells in acquired aplastic anemia. Whole-study context: Each DNA sample taken from sorted CD4+ and CD8+ cells came to 3 to 4 ug on average. General study results and limits: Patients and controls shared just under 30 CD8+ CDR3 sequences. With respect to CD8+ Simpson's diversity, patients and controls did not differ significantly.

CDR3 and TCR beta VDJ profiling relied on genomic DNA as the template. TCRdb redid the calling of the reads with MiXCR, one entry per CDR3 protein. Among just over 400,000 distinct CDR3 sequences listed, roughly 68% were seen once. V gave up 1 base and J gave up 0 bases, with 10 bases separating them. CDR1 MGHDK and CDR2 SYGVNS come from the germline V gene. This CDR3 has 17 residues. The chain couples TRBV25-1 to TRBJ1-6; no reliable D call. The origin of this receptor is a human donor in good health, serving as a control. Sequenced: sorted CD4+, CD8+, or CD8+CD57+ T cells (not recorded which) from PBMCs. This CDR3 is CASSELGGSSYNSPLHF. For the CDR3, the DNA is TGTGCCAGCAGTGAATTGGGCGGAAGCTCCTATAATTCACCCCTCCACTTT.